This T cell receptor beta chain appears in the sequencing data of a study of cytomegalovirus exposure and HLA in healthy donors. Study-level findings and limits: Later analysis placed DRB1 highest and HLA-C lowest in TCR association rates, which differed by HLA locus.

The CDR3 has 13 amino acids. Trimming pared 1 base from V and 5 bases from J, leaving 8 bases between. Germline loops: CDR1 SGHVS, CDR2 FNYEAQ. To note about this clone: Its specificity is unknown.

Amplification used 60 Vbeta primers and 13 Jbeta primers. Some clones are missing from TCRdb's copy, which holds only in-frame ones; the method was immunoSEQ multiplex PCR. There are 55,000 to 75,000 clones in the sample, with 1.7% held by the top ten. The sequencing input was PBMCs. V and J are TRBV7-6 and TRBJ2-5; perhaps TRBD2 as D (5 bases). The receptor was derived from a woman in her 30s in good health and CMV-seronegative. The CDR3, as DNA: TGTGCCAGCAGCTTAGGAGGGCGGGAGACCCAGTACTTC. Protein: CASSLGGRETQYF.